This T cell receptor (beta chain) was identified during a study of blood T cell repertoires in COVID-19. In the study overall: Sites across the United States, Italy and Spain contributed samples from acute and convalescent COVID-19.

The V gene end was trimmed by 6 bases and the J gene end by 2 bases; junction bases not matched to a gene: 1. The CDR3 length is 14 residues. The germline CDR1 and CDR2 sequences are MNHEY and SVGAGI. Sequencing was performed with immunoSEQ multiplex PCR; in TCRdb, only in-frame clones are kept and a portion is missing. The sample lists over 150,000 clones, roughly 84% seen once, with approximately 14% in the top ten. The receptor comes from a man aged 18 to 30 with active or convalescent COVID-19. The sample taken for sequencing was peripheral blood. The rearrangement links TRBV6-5 to TRBJ2-7; 13 nucleotides match TRBD2. The CDR3 DNA reads TGTGCCAGCAGGGGGACTAGCGGGACCTACGAGCAGTACTTC. It yields the protein CASRGTSGTYEQYF.